These T cell receptor beta chains were read from a single sample in a study of OX40 agonist ivuxolimab in advanced cancers. Clones were sequenced by immunoSEQ multiplex PCR, and TCRdb holds only the in-frame ones, with some missing. Of about 66,000 clones listed, 80% to 90% were seen once; the top ten hold about 8.2%. The source material was CD4+ or CD8+ T cells sorted from blood, sampled in a trial of the OX40 agonist ivuxolimab. The receptor source for this set is an adult with an advanced solid tumor such as melanoma, head and neck, liver or kidney cancer. CDR3s include the opening cysteine and the closing phenylalanine or tryptophan. Each record gives: clone size, D gene, V gene, J gene, CDR3 DNA, CDR3 protein. The D gene is left open where the match is weak. Only some rows state a clone size, as once, few, many or a class for expanded clones.

-,TRBD2,TRBV27,TRBJ2-7,TGTGCCAGCAGTGGCGGACTAGCGGGGGCCTCCTACGAGCAGTACTTC,CASSGGLAGASYEQYF
-,-,TRBV5-4,TRBJ1-1,TGTGCCAGCAGCTTGGTCGGGGGCGCCGGGCCCTTCTTT,CASSLVGGAGPFF
-,-,TRBV6-6,TRBJ1-3,TGTGCCAGCAGTTACTCACCCGGGACCCCTGGAAACACCATATATTTT,CASSYSPGTPGNTIYF
-,TRBD2,TRBV18,TRBJ2-1,TGTGCCAGCTCACCGATGTCACTAGCGGGGGGGCAGTTCTTC,CASSPMSLAGGQFF
once,TRBD1,TRBV5-1,TRBJ1-4,TGCGCCAGCAGCCCCGGGAGGGACAGCTTTGAAAAACTGTTTTTT,CASSPGRDSFEKLFF
-,-,TRBV6-1,TRBJ1-2,TGTGCCAGCAGTGTGGTTAACTATGGCTACACCTTC,CASSVVNYGYTF
-,-,TRBV5-8,TRBJ2-5,TGTGCCAGCACCAAAGCCCAGGCGGAGTACTTC,CASTKAQAEYF
-,-,TRBV7-9,TRBJ2-7,TGTGCCAGCAGCTTAACGGCCTACGAGCAGTACTTC,CASSLTAYEQYF
-,-,TRBV6-5,TRBJ1-5,TGTGCCAGCGCCATAACAGATAGCAATCAGCCCCAGCATTTT,CASAITDSNQPQHF
once,TRBD2,TRBV11-2,TRBJ2-1,TGTGCCAGCAGCCTCGGACTAGCGGGGGGACCAAATGAGCAGTTCTTC,CASSLGLAGGPNEQFF
-,TRBD1,TRBV10-3,TRBJ1-1,TGTGCCATCCTAAGGGACAGGGAGAGGAGCACTGAAGCTTTCTTT,CAILRDRERSTEAFF
-,TRBD1,TRBV7-2,TRBJ1-1,TGTGCCAGCAGCTCCAACAGGGGGGCTGAAGCTTTCTTT,CASSSNRGAEAFF
-,TRBD1,TRBV6-4,TRBJ1-2,TGTGCCAGCAGTTCGAGGACAGGGGGCTATGGCTACACCTTC,CASSSRTGGYGYTF
-,TRBD2,TRBV7-2,TRBJ2-7,TGTGCCAGCAGCCCAAAGACTAGCGGGGGAAGTGAGGCCTACGAGCAGTACTTC,CASSPKTSGGSEAYEQYF
-,-,TRBV6-5,TRBJ1-5,TGTGCCAGCAGTTACTCTCGAGGGAATCAGCCCCAGCATTTT,CASSYSRGNQPQHF
-,-,TRBV11-2,TRBJ1-2,TGTGCCAGCAGCTTAGATCAGCCTGCTGGGGGCTACACCTTC,CASSLDQPAGGYTF
-,-,TRBV7-7,TRBJ2-5,TGTGCCAGCAGCCCAGACGGAACGCCGAGGGCGACCCAGTACTTC,CASSPDGTPRATQYF
-,-,TRBV28,TRBJ1-2,TGTGCCAGCAGTTTTTGGACGGCCACTATGGCCTACACCTTC,CASSFWTATMAYTF
-,-,TRBV7-9,TRBJ1-2,TGTGCCAGCAGCTTCGGGTTTGGCTACACCTTC,CASSFGFGYTF
-,TRBD1,TRBV14,TRBJ1-2,TGTGCCAGCAGCCCGGACAGGGGATTTGGCTACACCTTC,CASSPDRGFGYTF
-,-,TRBV2,TRBJ2-1,TGTGCCAGCAACGCCCAGGGTGGGTTGAATGAGCAGTTCTTC,CASNAQGGLNEQFF
-,-,TRBV29-1,TRBJ2-6,TGCAGCGTTCAACAGTCTGGGGCCAACGTCCTGACTTTC,CSVQQSGANVLTF
-,-,TRBV7-9,TRBJ1-2,TGTGCCAGCAGCTTAGTAGGTCCGAGTGGCTACACCTTC,CASSLVGPSGYTF
-,-,TRBV18,TRBJ2-1,TGTGCCAGCTCACAAGGGGGTTTCAATGAGCAGTTCTTC,CASSQGGFNEQFF
-,-,TRBV5-1,TRBJ1-4,TGCGCCAGCAGCTTAAACTACAGGGCGGCTAATGAAAAACTGTTTTTT,CASSLNYRAANEKLFF
-,-,TRBV6-1,TRBJ1-4,TGTGCCAGCAACGGACGGAATACCGAAAAACTGTTTTTT,CASNGRNTEKLFF
few,-,TRBV5-8,TRBJ2-7,TGTGCCAGCAGCTCCCCCGGCCGGGGGTCTATGGACGAGCAGTACTTC,CASSSPGRGSMDEQYF
-,-,TRBV19,TRBJ1-5,TGTGCCAGTAGTATAGGGACTACAGGGCCCCAGCATTTT,CASSIGTTGPQHF
-,-,TRBV5-5,TRBJ2-3,TGTGCCAGCAGCCCGACGTTGCAACGGATCACAGATACGCAGTATTTT,CASSPTLQRITDTQYF
-,-,TRBV7-8,TRBJ1-1,TGTGCCAGCAGCTTATGGAACACTGAAGCTTTCTTT,CASSLWNTEAFF
-,TRBD1,TRBV11-2,TRBJ1-1,TGTGCCAGCAGCATAAGCAGGGGGGGGAACACTGAAGCTTTCTTT,CASSISRGGNTEAFF
-,-,TRBV5-4,TRBJ2-7,TGTGCCAGCAGCTTCCTGACGGAAGGATACGAGCAGTACTTC,CASSFLTEGYEQYF
-,TRBD1,TRBV7-2,TRBJ2-7,TGTGCCAGCAGCTTTACCGGGACAGGGCACAACGAGCAGTACTTC,CASSFTGTGHNEQYF
-,-,TRBV18,TRBJ1-1,TGTGCCAGCTCACCAGGGGGGGAGAGGGAAGCTTTCTTT,CASSPGGEREAFF
-,-,TRBV6-5,TRBJ1-5,TGTGCCAGCAGCGCCGTTTGGGGGAGCAATCAGCCCCAGCATTTT,CASSAVWGSNQPQHF
-,-,TRBV5-6,TRBJ1-1,TGTGCCAGCAGACGCCGGTGGGGACCAAACACTGAAGCTTTCTTT,CASRRRWGPNTEAFF
-,-,TRBV5-3,TRBJ1-5,TGTGCCAGAAGCTCACGGGGGGACAGCAATCAGCCCCAGCATTTT,CARSSRGDSNQPQHF
-,-,TRBV14,TRBJ1-2,TGTGCCAGCAGCAAAGGAGGGTGGGATGGCTACACCTTC,CASSKGGWDGYTF
-,-,TRBV2,TRBJ1-1,TGTGCCAGCAGTCTAAACACTGAAGCTTTCTTT,CASSLNTEAFF